What follows describes a single TCR beta chain. The sample comes from a study of blood T cell repertoires in COVID-19. Sequencing used immunoSEQ multiplex PCR; TCRdb keeps in-frame clones, though not all of them. This sample has some 250,000 clones, with approximately 84% found just once. The source material was PBMCs or T cells enriched from blood (not recorded which). The sequence was obtained from a man aged 40-49 years who had recovered from COVID-19.

DNA for the CDR3: TGCGCCAGCAGCTTCGGGACTAGCGGCAATGAGCAGTTCTTC. It specifies CASSFGTSGNEQFF. The chain joins TRBV5-1 to TRBJ2-1; 11 nucleotides line up with TRBD2. After removal of 2 bases from V and 6 bases from J, the junction contained 1 base not matched to a gene. The V gene's germline CDR1 is SGHRS and CDR2 YFSETQ. The CDR3 totals 14 residues.